The sequence of this TCR beta chain was determined in a study of radiotherapy plus CTLA-4 blockade in lung cancer. A note on this clone: This same CDR3 is encoded by further DNA sequences in the sample.

The CDR3 length is 15 residues. V was clipped by 8 bases and J by 8 bases, with 19 bases between them. Germline V gives CDR1 SGHTA, CDR2 FQGNSA. Measured with immunoSEQ multiplex PCR; TCRdb has only the in-frame clones, and not every one. The sample lists 35,000 to 40,000 clones, about 86% seen once, with less than 25% in the top ten. This sample comprised peripheral blood, obtained from a patient treated with radiotherapy plus ipilimumab. This chain joins TRBV7-2 and TRBJ1-6, with D possibly matching TRBD1 (6 bases). This receptor was taken from a human donor with non-small cell lung cancer whose response to radiotherapy plus ipilimumab could not be evaluated. The DNA of the CDR3 is TGTGCCAGCTCCTATGTCGGGGGGCTTGATTCACCCCTCCACTTT. Translation gives CASSYVGGLDSPLHF. Based on the CDR3 plus reference TRBV7-2 and TRBJ1-6, the full variable domain is GAGVSQSPSNKVTEKGKDVELRCDPISGHTALYWYRQSLGQGLEFLIYFQGNSAPDKSGLPSDRFSAERTGGSVSTLTIQRTQQEDSAVYLCASSYVGGLDSPLHFGNGTRLTVT.